This T cell receptor delta chain was recorded in a study of γδ T cells in repeated Plasmodium falciparum infection. The overall study: Donors were malaria-exposed Malian children or age- and gender-matched Australian children. Malaria-naive adults were infected with P. falciparum NF54 four times over around 600 days. Each infection was followed by sampling at 21 days, plus baseline and some pre-infection draws.

This clone came up a few times. Translating this DNA gives a protein that differs at residue 15 from the TCRdb one, which belongs to a much larger clone; a read error is likely, and the protein shown is this translation. TCRdb re-called the multiplex PCR reads through CATT. The repertoire has 50,000 or so delta-chain clones, 1.6% of them found once; the top ten carry 7.5% to 10%. The sequenced sample consisted of gamma-delta T cells from blood. This sequence was found in a pool of human donors (malaria-infected and uninfected, not separated).

DNA of the CDR3: TGTGCTCTTGGGGGAGGCCTTCCTACTTTTCCTGGGGATTCGCACACCGATAAACTCATCTTT. It specifies CALGGGLPTFPGDSHTDKLIF. The chain employs TRDV1 and TRDJ1; 9 bases align to TRDD2. The J gene, absent from TCRdb, was called here by matching the DNA to germline. CDR1 TSWWSYY and CDR2 QGS come from the germline V gene. CDR3 length equals 21 residues. J lost 0 bases, V lost 4 bases, and 21 bases had no gene match.